The table lists the clone carrying this TCR beta chain with many counts. What it binds is unknown. After constant-region reverse-primer amplification, full-length variable regions underwent semi-nested PCR with Nested Universal Primer A. Via MiXCR, TCRdb re-called the 5' RACE reads, giving one row per CDR3 protein. The sample contains around 30,000 distinct CDR3 sequences, around 22% of which appear only once. V was clipped by 2 bases and J by 5 bases; unmatched bases: 8. CDR3 length equals 16 residues. The germline CDR1 and CDR2 sequences are MNHEY and SVGAGI. Study-wide results and limits: Tumor memory CD4+ T cell TCR gene usage clustered with blood and lymph node memory CD4+ cells and lymph node naive CD4+ cells.

Memory CD4+ cells were defined as CD4+CD45RO+CD25-. Sequencing used memory CD4+ T cells sorted from blood. Subset reported: memory CD4+ T cells, CD4+CD45RO+CD25-. The V and J genes are TRBV6-5 and TRBJ2-1; TRBD1 agrees at 8 bases. The TCR was taken from a female donor with breast cancer. The CDR3 region has the DNA TGTGCCAGCAGTTACGACGCAGGGGGCCGGCACAATGAGCAGTTCTTC. Residues: CASSYDAGGRHNEQFF.